This TCR beta chain was captured by sequencing in a study of T cell responses to AZD1222 COVID-19 vaccine. Points from the study as a whole: The number of AZD1222 recipients seropositive at baseline was only 5 to 7.

The CDR3 length is 16 residues. Germline V lookup: CDR1 SGDLS, CDR2 YYNGEE. Deletions cut 0 bases from V and 2 bases from J, with 15 bases between. This clone was observed once. Its target is unknown. Generated by immunoSEQ multiplex PCR, the TCRdb table keeps only in-frame clones and is missing some. The sample lists fewer than 120,000 clones, roughly 89% occurring once. The J gene is TRBJ2-7, the V gene TRBV9, with D unclear. The sample consisted of peripheral blood, taken 28 days after the second AZD1222 dose. The TCR sequence derives from an adult who received the AZD1222 COVID-19 vaccine. CDR3 bases: TGTGCCAGCAGCGTAGGGTTCGACGGTAATACCTACGAGCAGTACTTC. It specifies CASSVGFDGNTYEQYF. The full variable domain, in which reference TRBV9 and TRBJ2-7 provide the parts outside the CDR3, is DSGVTQTPKHLITATGQRVTLRCSPRSGDLSVYWYQQSLDQGLQFLIQYYNGEERAKGNILERFSAQQFPDLHSELNLSSLELGDSALYFCASSVGFDGNTYEQYFGPGTRLTVT.